A selection of T cell receptor beta chains follows, all from one sample in a study of T-cell memory formation after mild COVID-19. TCRdb reprocessed the 5' RACE reads with MiXCR, giving one entry per CDR3 protein. The sample gives hundreds of thousands of distinct CDR3 sequences, about a fifth of which show up once; roughly 8.1% is in the top ten. Sequencing used PBMCs or a T cell subset sorted from them (not recorded which). The receptors derive from an adult woman who had mild COVID-19 (a few samples of this study predate the infection). Cell type and time point are not known. Each CDR3 is given with its conserved first and last residue. Fields, in order: CDR3 DNA, CDR3 protein, clone size, J gene, V gene, D gene. The D gene is left open where the match is weak. Size is omitted from some rows. Given values are once, few, many or a class for expanded clones.

CDR3 DNA: TGTGCCAGCAAAACGACAGTCCAATCGGATACGCAGTATTTT
CDR3 protein: CASKTTVQSDTQYF
clone size: few
J gene: TRBJ2-3
V gene: TRBV6-6
D gene: NA

CDR3 DNA: TGTGCCAGCAGCTTTCCAGGGGGGGATCACAATGAGCAGTTCTTC
CDR3 protein: CASSFPGGDHNEQFF
clone size: few
J gene: TRBJ2-1
V gene: TRBV7-9
D gene: NA

CDR3 DNA: TGTGCCAGCCGCCCTCGAGCCGTCCAGGGCCAAAAGGGGGACGAGCAGTACTTC
CDR3 protein: CASRPRAVQGQKGDEQYF
clone size: few
J gene: TRBJ2-7
V gene: TRBV7-9
D gene: NA

CDR3 DNA: TGTGCCATCAGCCGCGGGGACCCCCCCAGCGATAATACGCAGTATTTT
CDR3 protein: CAISRGDPPSDNTQYF
clone size: NA
J gene: TRBJ2-3
V gene: TRBV10-3
D gene: NA

CDR3 DNA: TGTGCCACCAGCATTGGGACAGTCTTTGAAAAACTGTTTTTT
CDR3 protein: CATSIGTVFEKLFF
clone size: NA
J gene: TRBJ1-4
V gene: TRBV15
D gene: TRBD1

CDR3 DNA: TGCAGTGCTCACCTAGCGGGAGGGGGGAATGAGCAGTTCTTC
CDR3 protein: CSAHLAGGGNEQFF
clone size: NA
J gene: TRBJ2-1
V gene: TRBV20-1
D gene: TRBD2

CDR3 DNA: TGTGCCAGCTCGCGGATACAGGGGAAATACCCCAATGAGCAGTTCTTC
CDR3 protein: CASSRIQGKYPNEQFF
clone size: few
J gene: TRBJ2-1
V gene: TRBV18
D gene: TRBD1

CDR3 DNA: TGTGCCAGCAGCTTGGATGGGAGGGAGCAGTACTTC
CDR3 protein: CASSLDGREQYF
clone size: few
J gene: TRBJ2-7
V gene: TRBV5-6
D gene: NA

CDR3 DNA: TGTGCCACCAGTGAAAGTAATCAGCCCCAGCATTTT
CDR3 protein: CATSESNQPQHF
clone size: NA
J gene: TRBJ1-5
V gene: TRBV24-1
D gene: NA

CDR3 DNA: TGTGCCAGCAGCGTAGATTCGGGGATGAACACCGGGGAGCTGTTTTTT
CDR3 protein: CASSVDSGMNTGELFF
clone size: NA
J gene: TRBJ2-2
V gene: TRBV9
D gene: NA

CDR3 DNA: TGCAGGGCATTTCCCCCGGGACAGGGGGACTATGGCTACACCTTC
CDR3 protein: CRAFPPGQGDYGYTF
clone size: few
J gene: TRBJ1-2
V gene: TRBV20-1
D gene: TRBD1

CDR3 DNA: TGTGCCAGCAGTTTCTACACCACCTACGAGCAGTACTTC
CDR3 protein: CASSFYTTYEQYF
clone size: few
J gene: TRBJ2-7
V gene: TRBV12-3/TRBV12-4
D gene: NA

CDR3 DNA: TGTGCCAGCAGTTTGAGCAGCCCCGGGACAGAAGGAGAGACCCAGTACTTC
CDR3 protein: CASSLSSPGTEGETQYF
clone size: NA
J gene: TRBJ2-5
V gene: TRBV12-3/TRBV12-4
D gene: TRBD1

CDR3 DNA: TGTGCCAGCTCCTCCCTTCAGGCAGGTACGGATCAGCCCCAGCATTTT
CDR3 protein: CASSSLQAGTDQPQHF
clone size: NA
J gene: TRBJ1-5
V gene: TRBV7-9
D gene: NA

CDR3 DNA: TGTGCCAGCAGTCCCCCCCGGACAGGGGTTAGAAAAACTAATGAAAAACTGTTTTTT
CDR3 protein: CASSPPRTGVRKTNEKLFF
clone size: few
J gene: TRBJ1-4
V gene: TRBV12-3/TRBV12-4
D gene: TRBD1

CDR3 DNA: TGCAGTGCTAGAGGGCGAGTGTCGGGACTAGCGGGAGGCAGCTACGAGCAGTACTTC
CDR3 protein: CSARGRVSGLAGGSYEQYF
clone size: few
J gene: TRBJ2-7
V gene: TRBV20-1
D gene: TRBD2

CDR3 DNA: TGTGCCAGCAGGACCCATCAAGAGACCCAGTACTTC
CDR3 protein: CASRTHQETQYF
clone size: few
J gene: TRBJ2-5
V gene: TRBV7-9
D gene: NA

CDR3 DNA: TGCAGTGCTCGGGGGCGGGGGGTTCGGGAGACCCAGTACTTC
CDR3 protein: CSARGRGVRETQYF
clone size: NA
J gene: TRBJ2-5
V gene: TRBV20-1
D gene: TRBD2

CDR3 DNA: TGTGCCAGCAGCTTAGCGCTCAGTCGCACAGATACGCAGTATTTT
CDR3 protein: CASSLALSRTDTQYF
clone size: few
J gene: TRBJ2-3
V gene: TRBV7-8
D gene: NA

CDR3 DNA: TGTGCCAGCTCACCAGGGACAGGGGGCGCTTACACTGAAGCTTTCTTT
CDR3 protein: CASSPGTGGAYTEAFF
clone size: NA
J gene: TRBJ1-1
V gene: TRBV18
D gene: TRBD1

CDR3 DNA: TGTGCCAGCTCACCGGGACTAGCGGGAATGTATGCAGATACGCAGTATTTT
CDR3 protein: CASSPGLAGMYADTQYF
clone size: few
J gene: TRBJ2-3
V gene: TRBV18
D gene: TRBD2

CDR3 DNA: TGCGCCAGCAGCTTGCCGGGATCCGTCACTGAAGCTTTCTTT
CDR3 protein: CASSLPGSVTEAFF
clone size: few
J gene: TRBJ1-1
V gene: TRBV5-1
D gene: NA

CDR3 DNA: TGTGCCAGTAGTATAGAGCTAGCGGGAGGCCCTTTCACAGATACGCAGTATTTT
CDR3 protein: CASSIELAGGPFTDTQYF
clone size: few
J gene: TRBJ2-3
V gene: TRBV19
D gene: TRBD2

CDR3 DNA: TGTGCCAGCAGCTTACGGGGACAGGGGGGAAATGAGCAGTTCTTC
CDR3 protein: CASSLRGQGGNEQFF
clone size: NA
J gene: TRBJ2-1
V gene: TRBV7-2
D gene: TRBD1

CDR3 DNA: TGTGCCAGCAGCTTAAACCCCCGGCGGGAGGGCGATGAGCAGTTCTTC
CDR3 protein: CASSLNPRREGDEQFF
clone size: NA
J gene: TRBJ2-1
V gene: TRBV7-3
D gene: TRBD2

CDR3 DNA: TGTGCCAGCAGTTTAGCGGGAGTGGTGGATGAGCAGTTCTTC
CDR3 protein: CASSLAGVVDEQFF
clone size: NA
J gene: TRBJ2-1
V gene: TRBV2
D gene: TRBD2

CDR3 DNA: TGTGCCAGCAGCCCCGCCGGGGTCCCTGAAGCTTTCTTT
CDR3 protein: CASSPAGVPEAFF
clone size: few
J gene: TRBJ1-1
V gene: TRBV11-3
D gene: NA

CDR3 DNA: TGTGCCAGCAGTGAAGCGTTCGGCCGCTACACTGAAGCTTTCTTT
CDR3 protein: CASSEAFGRYTEAFF
clone size: few
J gene: TRBJ1-1
V gene: TRBV6-1
D gene: NA

CDR3 DNA: TGTGCCAGCAGCCCTCCCCGAGGGACAGTTTACGGAGAGACCCAGTACTTC
CDR3 protein: CASSPPRGTVYGETQYF
clone size: few
J gene: TRBJ2-5
V gene: TRBV11-3
D gene: TRBD1

CDR3 DNA: TGCGCCAGCAGCCGGAGAGCGGGAGCTTCCTACAATGAGCAGTTCTTC
CDR3 protein: CASSRRAGASYNEQFF
clone size: few
J gene: TRBJ2-1
V gene: TRBV4-3
D gene: TRBD2

CDR3 DNA: TGTGCCACCAGTGATTACAGGGGCAATCAGCCCCAGCATTTT
CDR3 protein: CATSDYRGNQPQHF
clone size: NA
J gene: TRBJ1-5
V gene: TRBV24-1
D gene: NA

CDR3 DNA: TGTGCCAGCAGTTTAAGGTCGAACACTGAAGCTTTCTTT
CDR3 protein: CASSLRSNTEAFF
clone size: many
J gene: TRBJ1-1
V gene: TRBV28
D gene: NA

CDR3 DNA: TGTGCCAGCAGCGTTTCCGGGACGTTGACAGATACGCAGTATTTT
CDR3 protein: CASSVSGTLTDTQYF
clone size: few
J gene: TRBJ2-3
V gene: TRBV7-3
D gene: NA

CDR3 DNA: TGCGCCAGCAGCCAAGATAACAGGGAGAAAGCTTTCTTT
CDR3 protein: CASSQDNREKAFF
clone size: NA
J gene: TRBJ1-1
V gene: TRBV4-1
D gene: NA

CDR3 DNA: TGTGCCAGCAGCAAGGGACAGGGGGCTCGGAACATTCAGTACTTC
CDR3 protein: CASSKGQGARNIQYF
clone size: few
J gene: TRBJ2-4
V gene: TRBV7-9
D gene: TRBD1

CDR3 DNA: TGTGCCTGGAGCGGTTCTGCGAACACCGGGGAGCTGTTTTTT
CDR3 protein: CAWSGSANTGELFF
clone size: NA
J gene: TRBJ2-2
V gene: TRBV30
D gene: NA

CDR3 DNA: TGTGCCAGCAGCTCCGGACACCTTTATGGCTACACCTTC
CDR3 protein: CASSSGHLYGYTF
clone size: few
J gene: TRBJ1-2
V gene: TRBV7-8
D gene: NA

CDR3 DNA: TGCAGTGCTAGATCGGGGGCGGGTAACTATGGCTACACCTTC
CDR3 protein: CSARSGAGNYGYTF
clone size: NA
J gene: TRBJ1-2
V gene: TRBV20-1
D gene: NA

CDR3 DNA: TGTGCCAGCAGCCAAGATACTACGGGTACGCAGTATTTT
CDR3 protein: CASSQDTTGTQYF
clone size: few
J gene: TRBJ2-3
V gene: TRBV4-2
D gene: NA

CDR3 DNA: TGTGCCAGCAGTCCCCCTCGTGTGGGGGACTACGAGCAGTACTTC
CDR3 protein: CASSPPRVGDYEQYF
clone size: many
J gene: TRBJ2-7
V gene: TRBV27
D gene: NA

CDR3 DNA: TGTGCCATCAGTGAGGGCCAAAGTACAGGGAAGTACGAGCAGTACTTC
CDR3 protein: CAISEGQSTGKYEQYF
clone size: few
J gene: TRBJ2-7
V gene: TRBV10-3
D gene: NA

CDR3 DNA: TGTGCCAGCAGCTTAGGCGGACAGGGGAACACCGGGGAGCTGTTTTTT
CDR3 protein: CASSLGGQGNTGELFF
clone size: many
J gene: TRBJ2-2
V gene: TRBV7-3
D gene: TRBD1

CDR3 DNA: TGTGCCAGCAGACCATTGGAGGGGATTAGGGGCTACACCTTC
CDR3 protein: CASRPLEGIRGYTF
clone size: NA
J gene: TRBJ1-2
V gene: TRBV4-2
D gene: NA

CDR3 DNA: TGCGCCAGCAGCTTGAGTGTCTGGGACAGGGATCATGAGCAGTTCTTC
CDR3 protein: CASSLSVWDRDHEQFF
clone size: NA
J gene: TRBJ2-1
V gene: TRBV5-1
D gene: TRBD1